This T cell receptor (beta chain) was profiled in a study of STAT3 mutations in large granular lymphocyte leukemia. Study results and caveats: Every T-cell large granular lymphocyte leukemia patient had at least one immunodominant TCR beta clonotype. After therapy, about 35% of the 18 patients switched clonotypes, all new clones STAT3 wild type.

With 9 bases removed from V and 10 bases from J, the gap between germline ends came to 29 bases. This CDR3 spans 16 amino acids. The germline CDR1 and CDR2 sequences are MNHEY and SMNVEV (reference sequence). This clone was picked up one time. Antigen specificity is unknown. The assay was immunoSEQ multiplex PCR, and TCRdb's table has in-frame clones only and misses some. The sample carries approximately 4,100 clones, about four fifths recorded once. The clonotype comes from a man aged 35-49 years with T-cell large granular lymphocyte leukemia. Some clones in this sample may be carry-over from other donors' samples. The rearrangement uses TRBV27 and TRBJ2-3; the D call may be TRBD1 or TRBD2 (5 bases each). Sequenced input: peripheral blood mononuclear cells. This chain's CDR3 is CARSRDAPGAVSSQYF. In DNA, the CDR3 is TGTGCCAGGTCGAGAGATGCGCCCGGGGCGGTAAGTTCGCAGTATTTT.